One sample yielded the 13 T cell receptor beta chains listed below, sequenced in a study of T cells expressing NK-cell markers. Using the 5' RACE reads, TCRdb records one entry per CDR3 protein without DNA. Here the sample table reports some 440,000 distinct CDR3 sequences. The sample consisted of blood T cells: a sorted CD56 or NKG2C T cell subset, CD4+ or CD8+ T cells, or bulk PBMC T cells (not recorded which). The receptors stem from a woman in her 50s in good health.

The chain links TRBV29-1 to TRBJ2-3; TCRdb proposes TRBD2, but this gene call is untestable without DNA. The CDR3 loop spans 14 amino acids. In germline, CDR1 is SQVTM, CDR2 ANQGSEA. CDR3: CSTGLAAGTDTQYF.

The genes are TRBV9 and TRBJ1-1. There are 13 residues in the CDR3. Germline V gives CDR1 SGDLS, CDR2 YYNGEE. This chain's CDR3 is CASSAEENTEAFF.

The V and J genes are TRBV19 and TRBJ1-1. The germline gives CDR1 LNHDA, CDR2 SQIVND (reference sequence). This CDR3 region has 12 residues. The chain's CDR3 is CASSTLFFEAFF.

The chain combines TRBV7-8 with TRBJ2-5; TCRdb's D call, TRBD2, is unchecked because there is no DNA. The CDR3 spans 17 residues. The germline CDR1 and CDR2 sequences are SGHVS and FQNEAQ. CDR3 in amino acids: CASSPQRLSLLQETQYF.

This CDR3 reads CASSPDPVRQFF. The chain recombines TRBV28 with TRBJ2-1. The CDR3 has 12 residues. CDR1 and CDR2 from the germline V gene are MDHEN and SYDVKM.

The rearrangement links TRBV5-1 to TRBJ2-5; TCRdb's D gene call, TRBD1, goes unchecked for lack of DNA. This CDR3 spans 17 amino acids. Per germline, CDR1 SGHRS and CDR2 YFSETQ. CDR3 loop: CASSLFSPGQGVETQYF.

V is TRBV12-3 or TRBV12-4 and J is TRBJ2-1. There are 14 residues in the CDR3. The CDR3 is CASNQADDYNEQFF.

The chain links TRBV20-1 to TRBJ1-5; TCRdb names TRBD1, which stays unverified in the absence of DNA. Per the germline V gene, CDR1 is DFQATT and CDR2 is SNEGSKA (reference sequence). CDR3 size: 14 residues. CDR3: CSATIGTLDQPQHF.

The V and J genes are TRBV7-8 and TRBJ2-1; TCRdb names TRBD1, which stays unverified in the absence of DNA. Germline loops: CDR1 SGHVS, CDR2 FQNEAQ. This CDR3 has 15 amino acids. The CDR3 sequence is CASSLGRSLGNEQFF.

This CDR3 is CASSLWKGGFRGEQFF. V usage is TRBV11-2 and J usage is TRBJ2-1; absent DNA, TCRdb's TRBD1 call cannot be checked. Germline-derived CDR1 and CDR2 are SGHAT and FQNNGV. The CDR3 is 16 amino acids.

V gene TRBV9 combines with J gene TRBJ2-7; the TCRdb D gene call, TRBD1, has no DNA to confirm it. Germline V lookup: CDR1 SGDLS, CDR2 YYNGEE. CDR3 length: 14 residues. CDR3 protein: CASSVAEGTYEQYF.

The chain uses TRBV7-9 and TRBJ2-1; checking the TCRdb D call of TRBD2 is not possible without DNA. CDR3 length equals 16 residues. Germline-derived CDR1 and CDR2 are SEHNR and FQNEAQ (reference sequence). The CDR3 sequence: CASSRGLAGSPHEQFF.

CDR3 sequence: CSDDRGYNEQFF. This rearrangement joins TRBV29-1 to TRBJ2-1; TCRdb proposes TRBD1, but this gene call is untestable without DNA. The CDR3 is made up of 12 amino acids. Germline loops: CDR1 SQVTM, CDR2 ANQGSEA.